The present TCR beta chain was sequenced within a study of blood T cell repertoires in COVID-19. In the study overall: Acute and convalescent COVID-19 samples came from the United States, Italy and Spain. PBMCs, B-cell-depleted T cells, or T cells were the source of the cDNA or gDNA that made up the material.

Repertoires were generated with immunoSEQ multiplex PCR, while TCRdb's copy carries only in-frame clones and drops some. The table has 150,000 to 200,000 clones, approximately 82% seen once. V was clipped by 6 bases and J by 0 bases, with 9 bases between them. This CDR3 spans 14 amino acids. Germline-derived CDR1 and CDR2 are SGDLS and YYNGEE. The chain carries TRBV9 and TRBJ2-2; a possible D gene is TRBD1 (6 bases). The sample comprised peripheral blood. This TCR was sampled from a woman in her 70s who had recovered from COVID-19. CDR3 sequence reads: CASTRTANTGELFF. The CDR3 coding sequence is TGTGCCAGCACGAGGACAGCGAACACCGGGGAGCTGTTTTTT.